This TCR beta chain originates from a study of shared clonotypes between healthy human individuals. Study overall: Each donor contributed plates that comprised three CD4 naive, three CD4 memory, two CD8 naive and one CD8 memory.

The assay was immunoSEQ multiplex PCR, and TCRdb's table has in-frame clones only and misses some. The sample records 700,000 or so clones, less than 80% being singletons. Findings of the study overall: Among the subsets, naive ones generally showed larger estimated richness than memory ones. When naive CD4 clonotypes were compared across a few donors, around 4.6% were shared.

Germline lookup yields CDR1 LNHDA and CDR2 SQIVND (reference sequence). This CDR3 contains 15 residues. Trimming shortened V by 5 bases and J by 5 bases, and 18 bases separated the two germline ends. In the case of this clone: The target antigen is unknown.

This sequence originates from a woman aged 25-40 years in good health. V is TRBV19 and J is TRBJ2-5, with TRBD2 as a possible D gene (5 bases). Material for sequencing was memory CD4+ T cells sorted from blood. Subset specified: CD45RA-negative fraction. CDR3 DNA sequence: TGTGCCAGTAGTGCCGGGATATCATCCAGGGAGACCCAGTACTTC. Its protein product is CASSAGISSRETQYF.